This T cell receptor (beta chain) is drawn from a study of vaccination and CD4 T cells after COVID-19 (dated by TCRdb to the early 2020s). For context, the study as a whole: SARS-CoV-2 positivity had been established in the convalescent patients by nasal swab PCR, and mild disease was recorded in some 10 of these patients and severe disease in one. In more than eight COVID-19 convalescent patients and several infection-naive healthy vaccine recipients, researchers compared the spike-specific CD4+ TCR repertoire from before mRNA vaccination with the repertoire from after. Post-vaccine blood samples were taken a median of approximately 76 days after the second vaccine dose, with a range of 14 to 241 days. Six males and four females were included in the convalescent cohort, with two Hispanic individuals, seven Caucasians, two Asians and one multiracial person represented. Control cultures received a CEFX viral epitope pool as the positive control, an HIV-1 Nef peptide pool as the negative control, or no peptide. Post-COVID blood samples from convalescent patients were collected a median of roughly 100 days after diagnosis, with a range of roughly 35 to 180 days. Participants got two doses of the Pfizer-BioNTech BNT162b2 vaccine (n=8) or two doses of the Moderna mRNA-1273 vaccine (n=2). Overlapping spike peptide pools from SARS-CoV-2 and from the common cold coronaviruses HCoV-NL63, HCoV-OC43 and HCoV-229E were used as culture stimuli. Broad study findings and their caveats: Among the post-vaccine SARS-CoV-2-reactive clones in convalescent patients, a median approximately 90% showed up only after vaccination, which suggests vaccine-specific priming. Relatively few convalescent patients were included in the study, and early timepoints after natural infection were not analyzed. The median number of SARS-CoV-2-reactive clonotypes rose from under 25 after infection to a few dozen after vaccination, but the change was not significant. Of the vaccine-specific clones in convalescent patients, 304 of 307, or nearly all, reacted only to SARS-CoV-2 spike and did not cross-react with common cold coronaviruses.

Points on this clonotype: The clone's antigen remains unknown. No much larger clone is present one base from it, and per-base qualities are unavailable.

The treatment or condition tag for this specimen amounts to: roughly nine-day PBMC culture with coronavirus spike peptide pools or control peptides (ViraFEST assay). The ViraFEST assay, used in the study, expanded antigen-specific T cells with peptide pools and then identified the expanded clonotypes through TCR sequencing. The convalescent patients' positive SARS-CoV-2 PCR tests fell between March and December 2020, which was before the Alpha, Beta and Delta variants emerged in the United States. Each well held 2 million to 2.5 million PBMCs cultured with 9 to 10 ug/ml peptide pools in IMDM containing approximately 4.8% human AB serum and roughly 10 IU/ml IL-2. Half of the culture medium was replaced with fresh IL-2-containing medium on days 3 and 7. Once the cells had been in culture for about 10 days, the EasySep CD4+ T cell isolation kit was used to isolate CD4+ T cells by negative selection. Ficoll-Paque Plus gradient centrifugation was used to isolate PBMCs from whole blood, and the isolated PBMCs were then either used fresh or cryopreserved at -140C. Culture conditions were generally each tested in triplicate wells.

The germline V gene (reference sequence) provides CDR1 DFQATT and CDR2 SNEGSKA. From its cysteine to its phenylalanine, the CDR3 spans 14 amino acids. CDR3 DNA only is kept here, 42 bases in frame from base 1. V was cut back by 1 base and J by 6 bases, leaving a gap of 15 bases between them. The library was produced with PCR. DNA from cultured CD4+ T cells was subjected to TCR sequencing with the Oncomine TCR Beta short-read assay at the Johns Hopkins FTIC core. The QIAamp micro DNA kit was used to extract genomic DNA from the cultured CD4+ T cells. The Oncomine TCR Beta libraries from cultured CD4+ T cells were pooled using unique dual indexes and then sequenced on an Illumina iSeq 100. Per the source publication's procedure: Non-productive sequences were removed, and CDR3s that did not start with C, did not end with F or W, or were shorter than 7 amino acids were discarded. The MANAFEST web application identified antigen-specific clonotypes by comparing peptide-stimulated wells against reference wells and other culture wells. An FDR below 0.05, an odds ratio above 5, and a productive frequency above 0.1% in at least two of three replicate wells were required for clones to be considered positive. A clonotype was classed as cross-reactive if the clonotype showed significant expansion both in SARS-CoV-2 spike wells and in at least one common cold coronavirus spike condition. CDR3 homology was assessed with Levenshtein distances (stringdist) and unrooted phylogenetic trees (ape) in R version 3.6.1. TCRdb reprocessed the public reads (quality trimming at Q25 with fastp, clone calling with MiXCR) and kept in-frame beta chains. Entries are consolidated by CDR3 protein sequence, retaining the most common genes and DNA. TCRdb's processing, not the study's, gives the V and J calls here. Within this sample are 8,500 to 9,500 distinct CDR3 sequences, with roughly 71% of them counted one time only. About two fifths of the sample belongs to the ten largest clones.

Recombination linked TRBV20-1 to TRBJ1-2, with TRBD1 tentatively as D gene (6 bases match). The clonotype originates from a human donor who had recovered from COVID-19. Sample: CD4+ T cells from blood, cultured in vitro. The DNA reads as follows: TGCAGTGCTAGAGGTCCATGGCCAGGGGATGGCTACACCTTC. Its translation reads: CSARGPWPGDGYTF.